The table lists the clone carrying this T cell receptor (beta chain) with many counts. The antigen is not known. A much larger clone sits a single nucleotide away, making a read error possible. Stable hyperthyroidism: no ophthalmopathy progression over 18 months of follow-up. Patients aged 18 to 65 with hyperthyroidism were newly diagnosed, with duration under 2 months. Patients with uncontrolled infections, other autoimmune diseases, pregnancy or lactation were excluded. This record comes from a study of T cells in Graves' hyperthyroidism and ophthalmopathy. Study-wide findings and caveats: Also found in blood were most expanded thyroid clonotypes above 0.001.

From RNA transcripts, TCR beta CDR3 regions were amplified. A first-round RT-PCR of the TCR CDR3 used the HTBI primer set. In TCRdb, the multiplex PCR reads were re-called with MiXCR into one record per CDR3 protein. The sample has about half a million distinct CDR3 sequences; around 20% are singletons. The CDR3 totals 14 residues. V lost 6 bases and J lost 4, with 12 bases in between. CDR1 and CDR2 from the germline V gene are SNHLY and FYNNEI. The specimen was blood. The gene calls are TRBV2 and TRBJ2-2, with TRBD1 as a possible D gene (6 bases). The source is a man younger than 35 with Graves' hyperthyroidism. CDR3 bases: TGTGCCAGCAGCCCCACAGGGATCACCGGGGAGCTGTTTTTT. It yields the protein CASSPTGITGELFF.